The 17 T cell receptor beta chains below were found in one sample sequenced in a study of blood T cells in healthy people across ages. The authors ran a second PCR of roughly 6 to 12 cycles using a sample-barcoded 5' primer and a J-beta primer mix. Each CDR3 protein is one row after TCRdb ran MiXCR on the 5' RACE reads. This sample yields approximately 810,000 distinct CDR3 sequences, of which roughly 26% are seen a single time; roughly a sixth belongs to the top ten. The specimen sequenced was blood. Receptor source: a woman of 80 years or more in good health.

The chain links TRBV5-5 to TRBJ1-5; possibly TRBD1 for D (5 bases). Germline V gene sequence: CDR1 SGHKS, CDR2 YYEKEE (reference sequence). The CDR3 totals 16 residues. The germline V and J ends were trimmed by 4 bases and 2 bases, with 16 bases remaining between them. CDR3 DNA sequence: TGTGCCAGCAGCCAGGGACCCGGAGAGGGCAATCAGCCCCAGCATTTT. It encodes CASSQGPGEGNQPQHF.

The chain recombines TRBV7-2 with TRBJ2-1, with 8 nucleotides matching TRBD2. V lost 3 bases, J lost 5 bases, and 6 bases stayed unmatched. The CDR3 length is 15 residues. CDR1 is SGHTA, CDR2 FQGNSA, per germline. CDR3 sequence: CASSLAGGWHNEQFF. The CDR3 DNA reads as TGTGCCAGCAGCTTGGCGGGGGGTTGGCACAATGAGCAGTTCTTC.

This clonotype was counted many times. The rearrangement uses TRBV5-8 and TRBJ2-7; perhaps TRBD1 as D (6 bases). Germline V lookup: CDR1 SGHTS, CDR2 YDEGEE. V dropped 2 bases and J dropped 4 bases, with 10 bases sitting between them. The length of the CDR3 is 13 residues. CDR3 DNA: TGTGCCAGCAGCTTTGGACAGCAATACGAGCAGTACTTC. Translating it yields CASSFGQQYEQYF.

This clonotype was seen many times. The rearrangement uses TRBV5-1 and TRBJ2-5; no clear D gene. The ends were cut back, 0 bases at V and 1 base at J, with 7 bases in the middle. There are 14 residues in the CDR3. Germline V gene lookup returns CDR1 SGHRS and CDR2 YFSETQ. The CDR3 DNA sequence: TGCGCCAGCAGCTTGGACGGGCCCCAAGAGACCCAGTACTTC. As protein: CASSLDGPQETQYF.

This clonotype has ten or more counts. The rearrangement joins TRBV11-3 to TRBJ2-1, with 7 bases identical to TRBD2. The CDR3 is made up of 14 amino acids. Germline assignment: CDR1 SGHNT and CDR2 YENEEA. Trimming removed 4 bases from V and 1 base from J; junction bases left unmatched: 1. The CDR3 DNA reads TGTGCCAGCAGCTGGGGGGGTTCCTACAATGAGCAGTTCTTC. Translated: CASSWGGSYNEQFF.

For this clonotype: The junction shows a germline mismatch at one end, possibly a read error. V and J are TRBV7-2 and TRBJ2-1; D tentatively fits TRBD1 or TRBD2 (6 bases each). Germline assignment: CDR1 SGHTA and CDR2 FQGNSA. This CDR3 has 15 residues. CDR3 bases: TGTGCCAGCAGCCAAGGGGGGAGCCCCTACAACGAGCAGTTCTTC. Protein sequence: CASSQGGSPYNEQFF.

The chain recombines TRBV3-1 with TRBJ2-3; D might be TRBD2 (6 bases). This CDR3 spans 15 amino acids. Germline lookup yields CDR1 LGHDT and CDR2 YNNKEL (reference sequence). With 3 bases removed from V and 8 bases from J, the gap between germline ends came to 18 bases. The CDR3 reads CASSQDYTSISTQYF. The CDR3 coding sequence is TGTGCCAGCAGCCAGGACTACACTAGTATTAGTACGCAGTATTTT.

This clonotype was observed a few times. At one of its ends the junction is not consistent with the germline gene, which may arise from a read error. The chain has TRBV12-3 or TRBV12-4 and TRBJ2-3, with D tentatively TRBD1 (5 bases). The CDR3 sequence is 15 residues long. This CDR3 is CASSPLELRTGTQYF. Written as DNA, the CDR3 is TGTGCCAGCAGCCCCCTTGAGTTGCGCACAGGTACGCAGTATTTT.

This chain links TRBV18 with TRBJ1-2, with D uncertain. There are 18 residues in the CDR3. V was shortened by 6 bases and J by 8 bases, with 31 bases between the two germline ends. Germline CDR1 is KGHSH and CDR2 is LQKENI. The CDR3 sequence: CASSQRDPPGESREGYTF. The CDR3 DNA is TGTGCCAGCTCTCAACGGGATCCCCCCGGAGAGAGTAGGGAAGGCTACACCTTC.

The sample holds a few counts of this clonotype. A much larger clone differs from this one at a single base, so this may be a read error. The chain carries TRBV5-1 and TRBJ2-7; TRBD1 might be the D (6 bases). The V end was cut by 6 bases, the J end by 7 bases, with 23 bases between. Germline CDR1 is SGHRS and CDR2 is YFSETQ. The CDR3 runs 15 residues. As DNA, the CDR3 is TGCGCCAGCACCTCCCGCTACGGGCGACAGGATGAGCAGTACTTC. This translates into CASTSRYGRQDEQYF.

A note on this clonotype: The junction differs from germline at one of its ends, possibly a read error. This chain uses TRBV19 with TRBJ1-4; no clear D gene. Germline CDR1 LNHDA, CDR2 SQIVND (reference sequence). The CDR3 loop spans 14 amino acids. The chain's CDR3 is CASSSGVRAEKPFF. Here the CDR3 DNA reads TGCGCCAGTAGTTCCGGGGTTCGGGCTGAAAAACCGTTTTTT.

V is TRBV4-1 and J is TRBJ2-7, with D uncertain. V lost 5 bases and J 3 bases, leaving 11 bases between the germline ends. Germline V gene sequence: CDR1 MGHRA, CDR2 YSYEKL. This CDR3 is built from 13 residues. CDR3 sequence reads: CASSITTSYEQYF. Written as DNA, the CDR3 is TGCGCCAGCAGCATTACGACAAGCTACGAGCAGTACTTC.

This clonotype turned up a few times. J is TRBJ1-5 and V is TRBV20-1; TRBD1 matches at 11 bases. The CDR3 runs to 14 residues. V dropped 2 bases and J dropped 7; count of bases not matched to a gene: 4. Looked up from germline, CDR1 is DFQATT and CDR2 is SNEGSKA (reference sequence). CDR3 DNA: TGCAGTGCTAGACCTAGGACAGGGGGCCAGCCCCAGCATTTT. Its translation is CSARPRTGGQPQHF.

A few counts support this clonotype. This CDR3 reads CASSVEMAGGWGTDTQYF. In DNA, the CDR3 is TGTGCCAGCAGCGTAGAAATGGCAGGGGGCTGGGGCACAGATACGCAGTATTTT. The V and J genes are TRBV9 and TRBJ2-3, with TRBD1 matching 8 bases. CDR3 size: 18 residues. Trimming at V came to 0 bases and at J to 1 base, leaving 10 bases not matched to a gene. Germline CDR1 is SGDLS and CDR2 is YYNGEE.

Ten or more counts support this clonotype. The rearrangement joins TRBV6-6 to TRBJ2-7, with a possible D match to TRBD2 (6 bases). The CDR3 covers 14 residues. The germline V and J ends were trimmed by 2 bases and 3 bases, with 11 bases remaining between them. The germline V gene has CDR1 MNHNY and CDR2 SVGAGI (reference sequence). The CDR3 loop reads CASSYKEGNYEQYF. CDR3 sequence (DNA): TGTGCCAGCAGTTACAAGGAGGGAAACTACGAGCAGTACTTC.

This clonotype was observed a few times. The chain links TRBV18 to TRBJ1-2; possibly TRBD1 for D (6 bases). V lost 5 bases and J 8 bases, leaving 15 bases between the germline ends. Germline V gives CDR1 KGHSH, CDR2 LQKENI. The CDR3 has 13 amino acids. CDR3 in amino acids: CASSSYREGGYTF. CDR3 coding DNA: TGTGCCAGCTCATCCTACAGGGAAGGAGGCTACACCTTC.

On this clonotype: Since a much larger clone is just one base distant, this may be a read error. In DNA form, the CDR3 reads TGCGCCAGCAGCTTGGCCAAGGGCCCCTCCTACGAGCAGTACTTC. This encodes CASSLAKGPSYEQYF. This chain links TRBV5-1 with TRBJ2-7, with D unresolved. The CDR3 runs to 15 residues. CDR1 is SGHRS and CDR2 is YFSETQ in the germline V gene. Deletions cut 0 bases from V and 0 bases from J, with 10 bases between.